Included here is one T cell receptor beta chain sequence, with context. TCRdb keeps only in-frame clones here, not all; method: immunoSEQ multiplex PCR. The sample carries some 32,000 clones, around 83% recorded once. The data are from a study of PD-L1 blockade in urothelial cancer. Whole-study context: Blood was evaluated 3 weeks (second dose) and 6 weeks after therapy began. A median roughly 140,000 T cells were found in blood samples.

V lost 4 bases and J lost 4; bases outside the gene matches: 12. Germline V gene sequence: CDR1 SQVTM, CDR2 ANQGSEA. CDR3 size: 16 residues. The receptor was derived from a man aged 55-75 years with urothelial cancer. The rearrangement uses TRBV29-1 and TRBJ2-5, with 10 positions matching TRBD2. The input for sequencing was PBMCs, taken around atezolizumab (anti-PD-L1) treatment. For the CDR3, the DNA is TGCAGCGTTGGGGCTAGCGGGGGCCTAAGCGGAGAGACCCAGTACTTC. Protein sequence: CSVGASGGLSGETQYF.